One and the same sample provided the 24 T cell receptor beta chains below, sequenced in a study of T-cell memory formation after mild COVID-19. TCRdb fed the 5' RACE reads into MiXCR, producing one record per CDR3 protein. The sample has 200,000 to 250,000 distinct CDR3 sequences, about 9.2% seen once; the top ten hold roughly 3.5%. Material: PBMCs or a T cell subset sorted from them (not recorded which). The receptor source for this set is a man aged 18 to 29 who had mild COVID-19 (a few samples of this study predate the infection). Cell type and time point are not known.

This chain uses TRBV2 with TRBJ1-3, with D perhaps TRBD1 (6 bases). With 4 bases removed from V and 2 bases from J, the gap between germline ends came to 9 bases. Germline loops: CDR1 SNHLY, CDR2 FYNNEI. The CDR3 contains 14 residues. The CDR3 sequence is CASSVDRTGNTIYF. As DNA, the CDR3 is TGTGCCAGCAGTGTTGACAGGACTGGAAACACCATATATTTT. The variable domain in full, with the rest retrieved from reference TRBV2 and TRBJ1-3, is EPEVTQTPSHQVTQMGQEVILRCVPISNHLYFYWYRQILGQKVEFLVSFYNNEISEKSEIFDDQFSVERPDGSNFTLKIRSTKLEDSAMYFCASSVDRTGNTIYFGEGSWLTVV.

This clonotype was recorded many times. This chain links TRBV10-3 with TRBJ2-5, with D unclear. Trimming took 7 bases from V and 1 from J, leaving 10 bases between them. The CDR3 runs to 13 residues. Germline V gene lookup returns CDR1 ENHRY and CDR2 SYGVKD. In DNA, the CDR3 is TGTGCCATCAAGCTAGAACCCCAAGAGACCCAGTACTTC. Translation: CAIKLEPQETQYF.

The rearrangement links TRBV2 to TRBJ2-7; 7 bases agree with TRBD2. The CDR3 has 12 amino acids. V shed 7 bases and J 4 bases; nucleotides not matched to a gene: 4. The germline CDR1 and CDR2 sequences are SNHLY and FYNNEI. The CDR3 protein is CASMRGSYEQYF. CDR3 DNA: TGTGCCAGCATGCGGGGGTCATACGAGCAGTACTTC.

At least ten counts were recorded for this clonotype. J is TRBJ2-3 and V is TRBV7-2, with D possibly TRBD1 on 5 matching bases. The CDR3 extends over 15 amino acids. Trimming cost V 0 bases and J 7 bases, with 14 bases left between them. Germline CDR1 is SGHTA and CDR2 is FQGNSA. DNA of the CDR3: TGTGCCAGCAGCTTAGCGTCGACAGAGACAAATACGCAGTATTTT. This encodes CASSLASTETNTQYF. The variable domain in full, with the rest retrieved from reference TRBV7-2 and TRBJ2-3, is GAGVSQSPSNKVTEKGKDVELRCDPISGHTALYWYRQSLGQGLEFLIYFQGNSAPDKSGLPSDRFSAERTGGSVSTLTIQRTQQEDSAVYLCASSLASTETNTQYFGPGTRLTVL.

This clonotype appeared a few times. The chain carries TRBV6-6 and TRBJ1-1; TRBD1 agrees at 9 bases. With 6 bases clipped from V and 3 bases from J, the junction kept 8 bases outside the gene matches. The CDR3 runs 15 residues. The germline gives CDR1 MNHNY, CDR2 SVGAGI (reference sequence). DNA for the CDR3: TGTGCCAGCAGGCGCCCCGGGACAGGGTACACTGAAGCTTTCTTT. Protein sequence: CASRRPGTGYTEAFF.

This clonotype was recorded at least ten times. The chain links TRBV7-6 to TRBJ2-5; D remains unclear. This CDR3 comprises 14 residues. From germline, CDR1 is SGHVS and CDR2 FNYEAQ. Between the trimmed V and J ends, which lost 1 base and 0 bases, there was a span of 6 bases. The CDR3 region is CASSLGTNQETQYF. CDR3 DNA: TGTGCCAGCAGCTTAGGTACTAACCAAGAGACCCAGTACTTC.

The chain employs TRBV27 and TRBJ1-6; D gene unclear. V lost 3 bases and J 7 bases, leaving 4 bases between the germline ends. The length of the CDR3 is 12 residues. From germline, CDR1 is MNHEY and CDR2 SMNVEV (reference sequence). CDR3 DNA sequence: TGTGCCAGCAGTTTCGTAAATTCACCCCTCCACTTT. Its protein is CASSFVNSPLHF.

The CDR3 sequence is CASSILDQPQHF. The CDR3 nucleotides are TGTGCCAGTAGTATATTAGATCAGCCCCAGCATTTT. V usage is TRBV19 and J usage is TRBJ1-5; D gene uncertain. Trimming left V 2 bases short and J 5 bases short, with 4 bases between. Germline V lookup: CDR1 LNHDA, CDR2 SQIVND (reference sequence). This CDR3 comprises 12 residues.

This clonotype was counted only a few times. This chain uses TRBV14 with TRBJ1-1, with D tentatively TRBD1 (6 bases). Deletions cut 6 bases from V and 3 bases from J, with 11 bases between. Germline V gene lookup returns CDR1 SGHDN and CDR2 FVKESK. CDR3 size: 13 residues. The CDR3 is CASSSNRDTEAFF. The CDR3, as DNA: TGTGCCAGCAGTTCAAACAGGGACACTGAAGCTTTCTTT.

This clonotype was observed many times. The chain uses TRBV29-1 and TRBJ2-1; D not certain. The CDR3 loop spans 12 amino acids. Per the germline V gene, CDR1 is SQVTM and CDR2 is ANQGSEA. Between the trimmed V and J ends, which lost 1 base and 6 bases, there was a span of 7 bases. The CDR3 coding sequence is TGCAGCGTTGAAGGCTACACCAATGAGCAGTTCTTC. It codes for CSVEGYTNEQFF.

The CDR3 DNA reads TGCGCCAGCAGCCCACAGCGGTCGGATACGCAGTATTTT. This translates into CASSPQRSDTQYF. This chain links TRBV5-1 with TRBJ2-3; D is possibly TRBD2 (5 bases). In germline, CDR1 is SGHRS, CDR2 YFSETQ. This CDR3 contains 13 residues. Trimming removed 4 bases from V and 6 bases from J, with 12 bases in between.

This clonotype was recorded a few times. The chain uses TRBV20-1 and TRBJ1-5; D is uncertain. V was cut by 3 bases and J by 9 bases, with 15 bases left in between. The CDR3 has 13 residues. From germline, CDR1 is DFQATT and CDR2 SNEGSKA (reference sequence). The CDR3 sequence: CSARTSLGWPQHF. CDR3 DNA: TGCAGTGCTAGGACCAGCCTAGGGTGGCCCCAGCATTTT.

This clonotype was counted between two and nine times. The CDR3 reads CASSLPANTGELFF. CDR3 DNA: TGCGCCAGCAGCTTACCCGCGAACACCGGGGAGCTGTTTTTT. The rearrangement joins TRBV5-1 to TRBJ2-2; no reliable D call. Germline values: CDR1 SGHRS, CDR2 YFSETQ. The CDR3 runs 14 residues. Trimming removed 2 bases at V and 0 bases at J, with 5 bases between.

This clonotype showed up just a few times. The J gene is TRBJ2-1, the V gene TRBV4-3; maybe TRBD1 (6 bases). This CDR3 is 15 amino acids long. Germline V lookup: CDR1 LGHNA, CDR2 YSLEER. The V and J ends lost 4 bases and 8 bases respectively, with 18 bases between them. CDR3 nucleotides: TGCGCCAGCAGCCGCTCGGGACACGGGGTCCATGAGCAGTTCTTC. Amino acids: CASSRSGHGVHEQFF.

This clonotype was picked up many times. The chain combines TRBV20-1 with TRBJ2-3, with 9 nucleotides matching TRBD1. The CDR3 sequence is 14 residues long. Losses at the gene ends were 6 bases for V and 4 bases for J; bases not matched to a gene: 8. Per the germline V gene, CDR1 is DFQATT and CDR2 is SNEGSKA (reference sequence). The CDR3 nucleotides read TGCAGTGCAGCCGGGACAGGGAGATCAGATACGCAGTATTTT. This encodes CSAAGTGRSDTQYF.

This clonotype has ten or more counts. The chain employs TRBV6-2 or TRBV6-3 and TRBJ2-1, with TRBD2 as a possible D gene (7 bases). The CDR3 length is 17 residues. The V end lost 2 bases, the J end lost 0 bases, and 14 bases lay between the germline ends. Germline V gene data show CDR1 as MNHEY and CDR2 as SVGEGT. This CDR3 is CASSYGGGLSSYNEQFF. In nucleotides, the CDR3 is TGTGCCAGCAGTTACGGCGGGGGCCTGAGCTCCTACAATGAGCAGTTCTTC.

This clonotype was seen ten or more times. The chain couples TRBV11-2 to TRBJ1-2; 11 positions agree with TRBD1. V gave up 1 base and J gave up 3 bases; unmatched junction bases: 4. There are 16 residues in the CDR3. Germline CDR1 is SGHAT and CDR2 is FQNNGV. The CDR3, as DNA: TGTGCCAGCAGCTTAGGGATGGGACAGGGGGACTATGGCTACACCTTC. Residues: CASSLGMGQGDYGYTF.

This clonotype showed up just a few times. The DNA of the CDR3 is TGTGCCAGCACTGACGCGACAGGGGGCGCTGGGGCCAACGTCCTGACTTTC. Its protein product is CASTDATGGAGANVLTF. This chain joins TRBV6-6 and TRBJ2-6; 10 nucleotides agree with TRBD1. The CDR3 covers 17 residues. Germline loops: CDR1 MNHNY, CDR2 SVGAGI (reference sequence). Trimming cost V 7 bases and J 2 bases; bases outside gene matches: 8.

This clonotype was seen a few times. The chain combines TRBV12-3 or TRBV12-4 with TRBJ2-2; D gene uncertain. V was pared by 2 bases and J by 3 bases, with 7 bases between. The CDR3 contains 14 residues. This CDR3 reads CASSLLVDTGELFF. The CDR3 region has the DNA TGTGCCAGCAGTTTATTGGTGGACACCGGGGAGCTGTTTTTT.

The V call is TRBV9, the J call TRBJ2-2; D might be TRBD1 (6 bases). The V gene lost 0 bases and the J gene lost 5 bases, with 11 bases spanning the gap. Per germline, CDR1 SGDLS and CDR2 YYNGEE. The CDR3 is 15 amino acids. CDR3: CASSVEQGGTGELFF. The CDR3 nucleotides read TGTGCCAGCAGCGTAGAACAGGGCGGGACCGGGGAGCTGTTTTTT.

The chain combines TRBV6-5 with TRBJ1-2, with D uncertain. The germline V and J ends were trimmed by 2 bases and 1 base, with 11 bases remaining between them. Germline CDR1 and CDR2: MNHEY and SVGAGI. This CDR3 is 15 amino acids long. The CDR3 DNA reads TGTGCCAGCAGTTACGTTGGCGGTGATAACTATGGCTACACCTTC. Its protein is CASSYVGGDNYGYTF.

The chain is built from TRBV6-5 and TRBJ1-6, with D uncertain. CDR1 is MNHEY, CDR2 SVGAGI, per germline. The V and J ends lost 4 bases and 10 bases respectively, with 8 bases between them. CDR3 length equals 12 residues. In DNA, the CDR3 is TGTGCCAGCAGTTTTGATCGATCACCCCTCCACTTT. It codes for CASSFDRSPLHF.

This clonotype was recorded a few times. The chain's CDR3 is CATRSGGANTQYF. The DNA of the CDR3 is TGTGCCACCCGTAGCGGGGGGGCAAATACGCAGTATTTT. This chain links TRBV12-3 or TRBV12-4 with TRBJ2-3; 11 bases map to TRBD2. V lost 10 bases to trimming and J lost 7 bases; unmatched junction nucleotides: 7. The CDR3 loop spans 13 amino acids.

This clonotype was found a few times. V usage is TRBV3-1 and J usage is TRBJ1-2, with 10 bases fitting TRBD1. J lost 6 bases, V lost 4 bases, and 8 bases had no gene match. Germline V CDR1 and CDR2: LGHDT, YNNKEL (reference sequence). The CDR3 runs 15 residues. The CDR3 DNA sequence: TGTGCCAGCAGCCCCCGGGACAGGGGCGGTGATGGCTACACCTTC. Its translation is CASSPRDRGGDGYTF.